The 22 T cell receptor beta chains below were found in one sample sequenced in a study of T-cell memory formation after mild COVID-19 (TCRdb year 2021). The library was produced with 5' RACE. Instrument used: Illumina NovaSeq 6000. In-frame beta chains were kept once TCRdb had trimmed the public reads at Q25 with fastp and called clones with MiXCR. CDR3 protein sequences are deduplicated, and each keeps its most common genes and DNA. The table for this sample lists fewer than 400,000 distinct CDR3 sequences; about a sixth of them were counted only once. The ten largest clonotypes hold about a fifth of the sample. Sequencing was carried out using PBMCs or a T cell subset sorted from them (not recorded which). The source is a man aged 18 to 30 who had mild COVID-19 (a few samples of this study predate the infection). The sample titles of this study are shuffled in the database, so cell type and time point are left out; the donor was told from shared clones.

The V and J genes are TRBV11-2 and TRBJ1-2; 12 nucleotides agree with TRBD1. V dropped 5 bases and J dropped 4; count of bases not matched to a gene: 8. This CDR3 has 16 residues. Germline CDR1 SGHAT, CDR2 FQNNGV. The CDR3 sequence is CASSPGTGGAGYGYTF. Written as DNA, the CDR3 is TGTGCCAGCAGCCCCGGGACAGGGGGCGCCGGCTATGGCTACACCTTC. Supplemented by reference TRBV11-2 and TRBJ1-2, the full variable domain reads EAGVAQSPRYKIIEKRQSVAFWCNPISGHATLYWYQQILGQGPKLLIQFQNNGVVDDSQLPKDRFSAERLKGVDSTLKIQPAKLEDSAVYLCASSPGTGGAGYGYTFGSGTRLTVV.

In its sample, this clonotype was seen a few times. The chain employs TRBV12-3 or TRBV12-4 and TRBJ2-1, with TRBD2 identical over 7 bases. V shed 7 bases, J shed 6 bases, and the junction held 6 bases outside the gene matches. The CDR3 has 13 amino acids. Written as DNA, the CDR3 is TGTGCCAGCACGGGAGGAAGTGGCAATGAGCAGTTCTTC. The encoded protein is CASTGGSGNEQFF.

The CDR3 nucleotides are TGTGCCAGCAGCTTAGGGTTCGTTCGGACCCAGTACTTC. Its protein product is CASSLGFVRTQYF. The chain combines TRBV7-2 with TRBJ2-5; D is undetermined. This CDR3 has 13 amino acids. Trimming left V 1 base short and J 7 bases short, with 10 bases between. Germline CDR1 reads SGHTA; CDR2 reads FQGNSA.

This clonotype was seen more than once but under ten times. The rearrangement uses TRBV6-6 and TRBJ1-5; D uncertain. Germline assignment: CDR1 MNHNY and CDR2 SVGAGI (reference sequence). V shed 3 bases and J shed 0 bases, with 6 bases lying between them. The CDR3 totals 14 residues. The CDR3 bases are TGTGCCAGCAGTTATGGAGGTAGCAATCAGCCCCAGCATTTT. Translation: CASSYGGSNQPQHF.

In its sample, this clonotype was seen a few times. The chain recombines TRBV7-9 with TRBJ1-3, with D maybe TRBD1 (6 bases). V was shortened by 7 bases and J by 5 bases, with 27 bases between the two germline ends. Germline V gene lookup returns CDR1 SEHNR and CDR2 FQNEAQ (reference sequence). The CDR3 covers 18 residues. CDR3 DNA: TGTGCCAGCAATATCCTCAGGGGCGAGCCCGCGCCTAGAAACACCATATATTTT. Amino acids: CASNILRGEPAPRNTIYF.

The CDR3 DNA reads as TGTGCCAGCAGCCCCCTGAGGGATGGCGGGGAGCTGTTTTTT. It codes for CASSPLRDGGELFF. The rearrangement joins TRBV4-2 to TRBJ2-2, with a weak D call TRBD2 (5 bases). The V gene's germline CDR1 is LGHNA and CDR2 YNFKEQ. This CDR3 has 14 amino acids. Trimming left V 4 bases short and J 7 bases short, with 13 bases between.

This clonotype was observed a handful of times. CDR3 in DNA: TGTGCCAGCAGCTACACAGGCGGGCCCCAGCATTTT. Amino acids: CASSYTGGPQHF. The chain recombines TRBV12-3 or TRBV12-4 with TRBJ1-5; D is possibly TRBD1 (5 bases). The CDR3 runs 12 residues. Trimming pared 6 bases from V and 9 bases from J, leaving 12 bases between.

This clonotype was seen a few times. The chain combines TRBV3-2 with TRBJ1-4; TRBD1, as called in the table, went unchecked against the DNA. TRBV3-2 is a documented pseudogene. CDR3 size: 12 residues. CDR3 nucleotide sequence: TGTGCCAGTAGAGGGGGCGATGAAAAACTGTTTTTT. Its translation: CASRGGDEKLFF.

This clonotype was recorded a few times. V and J are TRBV12-3 or TRBV12-4 and TRBJ1-2; D possibly corresponds to TRBD1 (5 bases). The CDR3 extends over 15 amino acids. The V end was cut by 6 bases, the J end by 3 bases, with 17 bases between. The CDR3 region has the DNA TGTGCCAGCAGCCCGTACCGGGGAGGGGACTATGGCTACACCTTC. This gives the protein CASSPYRGGDYGYTF.

V usage is TRBV5-6 and J usage is TRBJ2-5; D is perhaps TRBD1 or TRBD2 (6 bases each). The germline CDR1 and CDR2 sequences are SGHDT and YYEEEE. The CDR3 is 14 residues long. The ends were cut back, 4 bases at V and 5 bases at J, with 15 bases in the middle. The CDR3 DNA reads TGTGCCAGCAGCCCCCTGGGGGCGGGGGAGACCCAGTACTTC. As protein: CASSPLGAGETQYF. The variable domain in full, with the rest retrieved from reference TRBV5-6 and TRBJ2-5, is DAGVTQSPTHLIKTRGQQVTLRCSPKSGHDTVSWYQQALGQGPQFIFQYYEEEERQRGNFPDRFSGHQFPNYSSELNVNALLLGDSALYLCASSPLGAGETQYFGPGTRLLVL.

This clonotype turned up a few times. This chain connects TRBV3-1 to TRBJ1-1; D may be TRBD1 (5 bases). CDR3 size: 14 residues. V shed 4 bases and J shed 12 bases, with 21 bases lying between them. Germline V gene sequence: CDR1 LGHDT, CDR2 YNNKEL (reference sequence). CDR3 in amino acids: CASSLRGAAEGTFF. The CDR3 DNA reads TGTGCCAGCAGCCTACGCGGGGCCGCAGAAGGAACTTTCTTT.

This clonotype occurred many times. The chain couples TRBV5-4 to TRBJ2-2; TRBD1 or TRBD2 may be the D gene (6 bases each). Per germline, CDR1 SGHNT and CDR2 YYREEE (reference sequence). The CDR3 sequence is 15 residues long. Trimming removed 0 bases at V and 4 bases at J, with 10 bases between. The CDR3 loop reads CASSLVGGTTGELFF. The CDR3 nucleotides are TGTGCCAGCAGCTTGGTGGGGGGCACCACCGGGGAGCTGTTTTTT.

This clonotype was seen a few times. A much larger clone differs by one base, so this may be a read error. The V gene is TRBV7-9, the J gene TRBJ2-5; no definite D call. The CDR3 length is 10 residues. CDR1 and CDR2 from the germline V gene are SEHNR and FQNEAQ (reference sequence). V lost 4 bases, J lost 5 bases, and 2 bases lay in between. In DNA, the CDR3 is TGTGCCAGCAGCTGGGAGACCCAGTACTTC. Its protein product is CASSWETQYF. Variable domain in full (rest from reference TRBV7-9 and TRBJ2-5): DTGVSQNPRHKITKRGQNVTFRCDPISEHNRLYWYRQTLGQGPEFLTYFQNEAQLEKSRLLSDRFSAERPKGSFSTLEIQRTEQGDSAMYLCASSWETQYFGPGTRLLVL.

The rearrangement uses TRBV5-4 and TRBJ2-2; D might be TRBD1 (5 bases). Looked up from germline, CDR1 is SGHNT and CDR2 is YYREEE (reference sequence). This CDR3 is 14 amino acids long. CDR3 region: CASIRQGIAGELFF. DNA of the CDR3: TGTGCTTCTATTAGGCAGGGAATAGCCGGGGAGCTGTTTTTT.

This clonotype showed up just a few times. The rearrangement joins TRBV21-1 to TRBJ2-7. TRBV21-1 is annotated as a pseudogene. This CDR3 has 11 amino acids. The CDR3 DNA is TGTGCCAGCACCATCATCTACGAGCAGTACTTC. This sequence encodes CASTIIYEQYF.

This sequence joins TRBV5-6 and TRBJ1-4; D call uncertain. V lost 4 bases to trimming and J lost 8 bases, with 21 bases between them. The CDR3 has 16 amino acids. Germline V gene lookup returns CDR1 SGHDT and CDR2 YYEEEE. This CDR3 reads CASSDDTKGGSEKLFF. The CDR3 coding sequence is TGTGCCAGCAGCGACGACACTAAGGGTGGGAGCGAAAAACTGTTTTTT.

This clonotype came up a few times. V and J are TRBV20-1 and TRBJ2-3; 13 nucleotides align to TRBD2. The CDR3 runs 16 residues. Looked up from germline, CDR1 is DFQATT and CDR2 is SNEGSKA (reference sequence). The V segment lost 5 bases and the J segment 8 bases; nucleotides outside the gene matches: 13. As DNA, the CDR3 is TGCAGTGCTGGTGAGGGACTAGCGGGGTCCGGTGGTACGCAGTATTTT. It codes for CSAGEGLAGSGGTQYF.

The chain employs TRBV28 and TRBJ1-2; D might be TRBD1 (6 bases). CDR1 is MDHEN and CDR2 is SYDVKM in the germline V gene. V was shortened by 4 bases and J by 3 bases, with 9 bases between the two germline ends. The CDR3 sequence is 13 residues long. DNA for the CDR3: TGTGCCAGCAGTTGGGCAGGGGACTATGGCTACACCTTC. It codes for CASSWAGDYGYTF.

The chain employs TRBV5-1 and TRBJ2-3, with D possibly being TRBD2 (5 bases). The CDR3 consists of 16 residues. V lost 0 bases and J lost 4, with 15 bases in between. In germline, CDR1 is SGHRS, CDR2 YFSETQ. The CDR3 sequence is CASSLGGLGSADTQYF. The CDR3 DNA sequence: TGCGCCAGCAGCTTGGGAGGGCTTGGGTCCGCAGATACGCAGTATTTT.

The genes are TRBV5-1 and TRBJ1-2; D remains ambiguous. The V and J ends lost 0 bases and 4 bases respectively, with 10 bases between them. The length of the CDR3 is 14 residues. Germline assignment: CDR1 SGHRS and CDR2 YFSETQ. This chain's CDR3 is CASSLEYGRYGYTF. The CDR3 DNA sequence: TGCGCCAGCAGCTTGGAATACGGCCGCTATGGCTACACCTTC.

This clonotype was found a few times. This chain joins TRBV20-1 and TRBJ1-4, with D uncertain. The germline gives CDR1 DFQATT, CDR2 SNEGSKA (reference sequence). V was pared by 0 bases and J by 0 bases, with 8 bases between. This CDR3 is built from 15 residues. DNA of the CDR3: TGCAGTGCTAGAGATAGACGTTCAACTAATGAAAAACTGTTTTTT. It is translated as CSARDRRSTNEKLFF.

This clonotype was recorded at least ten times. This rearrangement joins TRBV5-1 to TRBJ2-2; 8 bases fit TRBD1. CDR1 is SGHRS and CDR2 is YFSETQ in the germline V gene. Trimming took 4 bases from V and 4 from J; bases not matched to a gene: 6. The CDR3 length is 15 residues. The CDR3 DNA is TGCGCCAGCAGCGTAAGGACAGGGAGCACCGGGGAGCTGTTTTTT. Residues: CASSVRTGSTGELFF.